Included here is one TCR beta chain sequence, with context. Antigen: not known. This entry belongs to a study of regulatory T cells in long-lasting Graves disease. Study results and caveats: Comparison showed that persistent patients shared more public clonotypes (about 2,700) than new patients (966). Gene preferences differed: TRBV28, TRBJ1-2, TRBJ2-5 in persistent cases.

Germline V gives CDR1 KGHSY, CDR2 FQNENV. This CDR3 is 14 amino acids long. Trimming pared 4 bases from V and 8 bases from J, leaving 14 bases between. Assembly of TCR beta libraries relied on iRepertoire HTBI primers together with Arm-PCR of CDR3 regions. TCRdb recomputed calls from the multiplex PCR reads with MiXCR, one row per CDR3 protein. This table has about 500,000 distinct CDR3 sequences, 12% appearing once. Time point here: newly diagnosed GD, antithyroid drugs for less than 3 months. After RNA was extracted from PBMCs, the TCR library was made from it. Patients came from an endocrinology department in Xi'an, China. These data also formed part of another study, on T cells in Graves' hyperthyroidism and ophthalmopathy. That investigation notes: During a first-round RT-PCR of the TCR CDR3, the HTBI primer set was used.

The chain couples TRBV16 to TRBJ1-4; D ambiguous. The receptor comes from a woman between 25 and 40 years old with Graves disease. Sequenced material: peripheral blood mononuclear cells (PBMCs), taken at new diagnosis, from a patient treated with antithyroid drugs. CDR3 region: CASSPGGKREKLFF. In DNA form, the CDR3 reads TGTGCCAGCAGCCCTGGAGGAAAGAGGGAAAAACTGTTTTTT.